What follows is one T cell receptor (beta chain) and its context. This record comes from a study of blood T cell repertoires in COVID-19. At the level of the study: Whether acute or convalescent, the COVID-19 samples came from the United States, Italy and Spain. T cells, B-cell-depleted T cells, or PBMCs supplied cDNA or gDNA.

Trimming shortened V by 4 bases and J by 1 base, and 11 bases separated the two germline ends. Germline CDR1 reads LGHNA; CDR2 reads YSLEER. This CDR3 comprises 15 residues. Original processing methods: Estimates of nucleated cell counts were drawn from the amplification of reference gene primers. The protocol was immunoSEQ multiplex PCR, while the TCRdb copy is restricted to in-frame clones and leaves out a portion. That table gives V, J and clone size, and the DNA gave D and trimming. The data show approximately 75,000 clones, roughly 88% seen once. Sequenced sample: peripheral blood. This chain joins TRBV4-3 and TRBJ1-5; D remains unclear. The receptor's source is a woman in her 50s with acute or convalescent COVID-19. CDR3 sequence (DNA): TGCGCCAGCAGCCTAACCTATCGGAGCAATCAGCCCCAGCATTTT. This encodes CASSLTYRSNQPQHF.